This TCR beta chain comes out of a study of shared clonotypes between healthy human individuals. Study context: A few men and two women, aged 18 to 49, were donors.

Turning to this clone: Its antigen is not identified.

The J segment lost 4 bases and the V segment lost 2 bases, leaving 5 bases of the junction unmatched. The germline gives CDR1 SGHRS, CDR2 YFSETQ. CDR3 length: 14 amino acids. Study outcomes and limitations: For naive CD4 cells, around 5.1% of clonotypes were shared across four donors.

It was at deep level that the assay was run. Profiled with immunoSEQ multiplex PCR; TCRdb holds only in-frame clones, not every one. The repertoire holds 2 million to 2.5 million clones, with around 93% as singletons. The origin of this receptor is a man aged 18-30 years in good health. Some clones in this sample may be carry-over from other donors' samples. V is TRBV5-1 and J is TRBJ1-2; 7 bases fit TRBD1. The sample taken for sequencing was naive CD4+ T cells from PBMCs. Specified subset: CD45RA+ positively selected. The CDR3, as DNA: TGCGCCAGCAGCTTAACAGGGGCGGTCTATGGCTACACCTTC. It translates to CASSLTGAVYGYTF.